One sample yielded the 14 T cell receptor beta chains listed below, sequenced in a study of Ad26.COV2.S vaccination and SARS-CoV-2 variants. Produced via immunoSEQ multiplex PCR; TCRdb's table is partial and in-frame only. The sample yields about 350,000 clones, 70% to 90% seen once. Stated treatment: around 19 received Ad26.COV2.S at low or high dose, single or two shots; roughly 5 received placebo; per-sample allocation not given. Sampling was performed 63 days after the first vaccine or placebo injection. The sample was peripheral blood, taken in a trial of Ad26.COV2.S vaccine versus placebo. Receptors were obtained from a person aged 18 to 59 who received the Ad26.COV2.S COVID-19 vaccine or a placebo.

The chain links TRBV2 to TRBJ1-6; 7 bases are shared with TRBD1. The germline gives CDR1 SNHLY, CDR2 FYNNEI. The CDR3 runs 15 residues. V lost 6 bases, J lost 3 bases, and 5 bases stayed unmatched. The CDR3 region has the DNA TGTGCCAGCAGGGGGACAGCCATCTATAATTCACCCCTCCACTTT. This translates into CASRGTAIYNSPLHF. The full variable domain, its missing parts supplied by reference TRBV2 and TRBJ1-6, is EPEVTQTPSHQVTQMGQEVILRCVPISNHLYFYWYRQILGQKVEFLVSFYNNEISEKSEIFDDQFSVERPDGSNFTLKIRSTKLEDSAMYFCASRGTAIYNSPLHFGNGTRLTVT.

This chain joins TRBV20-1 and TRBJ2-5, with unresolved D. Germline CDR1 is DFQATT and CDR2 is SNEGSKA (reference sequence). The CDR3 is 11 residues long. Trimming removed 2 bases from V and 5 bases from J, with 6 bases in between. In nucleotides, the CDR3 is TGCAGTGCTAGAAACGGGGAGACCCAGTACTTC. Protein product: CSARNGETQYF.

The chain employs TRBV7-9 and TRBJ2-3; D tentatively fits TRBD1 or TRBD2 (5 bases each). The CDR3 runs 14 residues. CDR1 and CDR2 (germline): SEHNR, FQNEAQ (reference sequence). Deletions cut 5 bases from V and 2 bases from J, with 11 bases between. The CDR3 nucleotides read TGTGCCAGCAGCCCGGGACGGAACACAGATACGCAGTATTTT. Its translation is CASSPGRNTDTQYF.

This sequence joins TRBV9 and TRBJ2-7; D ambiguous. CDR3 length: 12 amino acids. V dropped 2 bases and J dropped 2 bases, with 5 bases sitting between them. Germline V CDR1 and CDR2: SGDLS, YYNGEE. The CDR3 DNA follows: TGTGCCAGCAGCGTTCCTCCCTACGAGCAGTACTTC. Protein product: CASSVPPYEQYF.

The V gene is TRBV7-9, the J gene TRBJ1-4, with 7 bases matching TRBD1. CDR1 is SEHNR and CDR2 is FQNEAQ in the germline V gene (reference sequence). The CDR3 sequence is 15 residues long. Trimming cost V 4 bases and J 3 bases; bases outside gene matches: 5. The CDR3 protein is CASSYRQGSNEKLFF. The DNA of the CDR3 is TGTGCCAGCAGCTACAGACAGGGTTCTAATGAAAAACTGTTTTTT.

This chain links TRBV6-1 with TRBJ2-3; D gene ambiguous. V lost 2 bases and J 6 bases, leaving 12 bases between the germline ends. The CDR3 is made up of 14 amino acids. Germline V CDR1 and CDR2: MNHNS, SASEGT. The CDR3 sequence: CASSERQLGDTQYF. CDR3 coding DNA: TGTGCCAGCAGTGAACGGCAGTTGGGGGATACGCAGTATTTT.

This chain joins TRBV7-2 and TRBJ2-1; TRBD2 matches 10 bases. This CDR3 is 17 amino acids long. V was pared by 1 base and J by 3 bases, with 6 bases of the junction left unmatched. Germline V gene lookup returns CDR1 SGHTA and CDR2 FQGNSA. Here the CDR3 reads CASSLGFGLADYNEQFF. The CDR3 DNA reads TGTGCCAGCAGCTTAGGGTTTGGACTAGCGGACTACAATGAGCAGTTCTTC.

In its sample, this clone ranks as medium-sized. The chain links TRBV5-6 to TRBJ2-1; D gene uncertain. The CDR3 is made up of 16 amino acids. Germline V gene data show CDR1 as SGHDT and CDR2 as YYEEEE. The ends were cut back, 5 bases at V and 0 bases at J, with 15 bases in the middle. In DNA, the CDR3 is TGTGCCAGCAGTCGCCCTCCGGGTAGCTCCTACAATGAGCAGTTCTTC. Translation gives CASSRPPGSSYNEQFF.

The chain joins TRBV7-2 to TRBJ2-4; 7 bases match TRBD1. The V gene end was trimmed by 5 bases and the J gene end by 6 bases; junction bases not matched to a gene: 10. The CDR3 contains 15 residues. Germline CDR1 is SGHTA and CDR2 is FQGNSA. CDR3 in amino acids: CASSPPGTASNIQYF. The CDR3 DNA sequence: TGTGCCAGCAGCCCGCCCGGGACAGCTTCAAACATTCAGTACTTC.

V gene TRBV9 combines with J gene TRBJ2-3; 13 bases match TRBD2. With V trimmed by 4 bases and J by 1 base, 6 bases remained unmatched. Per the germline V gene, CDR1 is SGDLS and CDR2 is YYNGEE. CDR3 size: 17 residues. For the CDR3, the DNA is TGTGCCAGCAGCTCATGGACTAGCGGGAGCCGCACAGATACGCAGTATTTT. The encoded protein is CASSSWTSGSRTDTQYF.

The rearrangement links TRBV19 to TRBJ2-2; TRBD1 is a possible D gene (6 bases). Deletions cut 5 bases from V and 5 bases from J, with 18 bases between. This CDR3 comprises 16 residues. Germline assignment: CDR1 LNHDA and CDR2 SQIVND (reference sequence). This CDR3 reads CASSWPSEGGTGELFF. For the CDR3, the DNA is TGTGCCAGTAGTTGGCCCTCGGAAGGGGGAACCGGGGAGCTGTTTTTT.

The chain has TRBV7-9 and TRBJ2-1; 8 bases fit TRBD1. The V gene end was trimmed by 8 bases and the J gene end by 8 bases; junction bases not matched to a gene: 5. Germline CDR1 is SEHNR and CDR2 is FQNEAQ (reference sequence). The CDR3 extends over 12 amino acids. The DNA of the CDR3 is TGTGCCAGCGAGGCAGGGGGCTATGAGCAGTTCTTC. This codes for CASEAGGYEQFF.

The rearrangement joins TRBV27 to TRBJ1-2, with D unresolved. The CDR3 is made up of 16 amino acids. Trimming stripped 2 bases from V and 5 bases from J, with 18 bases between. Germline V gives CDR1 MNHEY, CDR2 SMNVEV (reference sequence). CDR3 region: CASSLHRPAEGYGYTF. The CDR3 coding sequence is TGTGCCAGCAGTTTACACCGCCCCGCCGAAGGTTATGGCTACACCTTC.

This chain links TRBV7-6 with TRBJ1-2; perhaps TRBD1 as D (5 bases). Trimming took off 5 bases at V and 4 bases at J, with 20 bases between the two ends. Germline values: CDR1 SGHVS, CDR2 FNYEAQ. The CDR3 loop spans 16 amino acids. CDR3 sequence (DNA): TGTGCCAGCAGCCCCTACGGTGAGACAGACTTCTATGGCTACACCTTC. This encodes CASSPYGETDFYGYTF.